The sequence of this T cell receptor beta chain was determined in a study of identical twins. V lost 3 bases to trimming and J lost 3 bases; unmatched junction nucleotides: 4. CDR3 length equals 15 residues. Germline V gene sequence: CDR1 KGHSH, CDR2 LQKENI. TCRdb re-called the 5' RACE reads with MiXCR, one entry per CDR3 protein. The sample has 350,000 or so distinct CDR3 sequences, roughly an eighth seen once. These data were likewise used in another study, on yellow fever vaccine responses in identical twins.

This sequence originates from a woman in her late teens or twenties in good health. The chain is built from TRBV18 and TRBJ2-5; 10 bases are a match to TRBD1. Sequenced: CD8+ T cells sorted from blood. The CDR3 region has the DNA TGTGCCAGCTCACCGTCCGGGACAGGGGAAGAGACCCAGTACTTC. This codes for CASSPSGTGEETQYF. Full variable domain (remainder filled in from reference TRBV18 and TRBJ2-5): NAGVMQNPRHLVRRRGQEARLRCSPMKGHSHVYWYRQLPEEGLKFMVYLQKENIIDESGMPKERFSAEFPKEGPSILRIQQVVRGDSAAYFCASSPSGTGEETQYFGPGTRLLVL.